This TCR beta chain is from a study of graft-versus-host responses after intestinal transplantation. Study overall: Transplants were multivisceral, liver-intestinal, or isolated intestinal. Every recipient had anti-thymocyte globulin induction and around 3 years of tacrolimus plus steroids. Findings of the study overall: Analysis identified GvH clones in recipient marrow, with some appearing first in ileum or blood.

A note on this clone: The antigen remains undetermined.

Graft tissue was processed to release intraepithelial and lamina propria lymphocytes. The germline V and J ends were trimmed by 5 bases and 3 bases, with 10 bases remaining between them. The CDR3 consists of 13 residues. CDR1 is MNHEY, CDR2 SVGAGI, per germline. The assay was immunoSEQ multiplex PCR, and TCRdb's table has in-frame clones only and misses some. Among some 66,000 clones, under 90% were seen once, and the ten largest hold approximately 1.6%. Sequencing was performed on ileum tissue, taken approximately 56 weeks after transplant. The rearrangement links TRBV6-5 to TRBJ2-5; no firm D call. This receptor was obtained from a human patient who received an intestinal transplant, so some T cells may come from the graft donor. CDR3 sequence reads: CASSHTTKETQYF. DNA of the CDR3: TGTGCCAGCAGTCACACAACAAAAGAGACCCAGTACTTC.